The 10 T cell receptor beta chains reported below all come from one sample, sequenced in a study of early T cells in non-severe SARS-CoV-2 infection. TCRdb processed the 5' RACE reads anew with MiXCR; each CDR3 protein has one entry. The sample yields about 40,000 distinct CDR3 sequences, roughly 6% seen once. The input for sequencing was whole blood, taken at baseline. The receptors here all came from an adult who was a healthcare worker with PCR-confirmed SARS-CoV-2 infection or an uninfected control (not recorded which).

This clonotype was counted many times. The chain carries TRBV2 and TRBJ2-3; 8 nucleotides match TRBD2. Looked up from germline, CDR1 is SNHLY and CDR2 is FYNNEI. With V trimmed by 8 bases and J by 2 bases, 9 bases remained unmatched. CDR3 length: 15 residues. CDR3 region: CASGVVAGSTDTQYF. DNA of the CDR3: TGTGCCAGCGGAGTCGTAGCGGGGTCCACAGATACGCAGTATTTT.

This clonotype was counted ten times or more. The V and J genes are TRBV12-3 or TRBV12-4 and TRBJ1-5, with D perhaps matching TRBD1 (5 bases). Trimming stripped 0 bases from V and 3 bases from J, with 24 bases between. This CDR3 contains 20 residues. In DNA form, the CDR3 reads TGTGCCAGCAGTTTAGCTAAAGTAGTCGGGGATGGGGCGGTCAATCAGCCCCAGCATTTT. Translated, it gives CASSLAKVVGDGAVNQPQHF.

This clonotype was counted many times. The chain couples TRBV11-2 to TRBJ2-2, with D hard to call. V was trimmed by 3 bases and J by 7 bases, leaving 9 bases between them. The CDR3 is made up of 13 amino acids. Germline V CDR1 and CDR2: SGHAT, FQNNGV. In DNA, the CDR3 is TGTGCCAGCAGCTTCTCGCTCGTCGGGGAGCTGTTTTTT. It encodes CASSFSLVGELFF.

This clonotype occurred many times. This chain links TRBV20-1 with TRBJ2-3, with D unclear. Germline CDR1 is DFQATT and CDR2 is SNEGSKA (reference sequence). There are 10 residues in the CDR3. Deletions cut 4 bases from V and 6 bases from J, with 5 bases between. This CDR3 is CSAIQDTQYF. The DNA of the CDR3 is TGCAGTGCTATTCAGGATACGCAGTATTTT.

This clonotype was recorded at least ten times. The J gene is TRBJ2-5, the V gene TRBV6-2 or TRBV6-3; TRBD2 might be the D (6 bases). Trimming removed 1 base at V and 1 base at J, with 13 bases between. Germline-derived CDR1 and CDR2 are MNHEY and SVGEGT. The CDR3 length is 16 residues. In nucleotides, the CDR3 is TGTGCCAGCAGTTACTGGTTAGCGGTGCTCCAAGAGACCCAGTACTTC. This codes for CASSYWLAVLQETQYF.

The chain couples TRBV15 to TRBJ1-5; 9 nucleotides agree with TRBD1. J lost 5 bases, V lost 4 bases, and 3 bases had no gene match. Looked up from germline, CDR1 is LNHNV and CDR2 is YYDKDF (reference sequence). The CDR3 is 14 residues long. CDR3 sequence (DNA): TGTGCCACCAGCACCGGGACAGGGTATCAGCCCCAGCATTTT. Its protein product is CATSTGTGYQPQHF.

In its sample, this clonotype was seen many times. The chain uses TRBV4-2 and TRBJ2-7, with D hard to call. There are 16 residues in the CDR3. The germline V gene encodes CDR1 LGHNA and CDR2 YNFKEQ. Trimming stripped 0 bases from V and 1 base from J, with 13 bases between. The CDR3 DNA reads TGTGCCAGCAGCCAAGATCGGTCAGCATCTTCCTACGAGCAGTACTTC. Translating it yields CASSQDRSASSYEQYF.

The chain couples TRBV29-1 to TRBJ2-1, with D maybe TRBD2 (5 bases). The germline CDR1 and CDR2 sequences are SQVTM and ANQGSEA. The CDR3 totals 13 residues. V gave up 4 bases and J gave up 6 bases, with 13 bases separating them. This CDR3 is CSVGAANLNEQFF. The CDR3 coding sequence is TGCAGCGTTGGAGCGGCGAATCTCAATGAGCAGTTCTTC.

This clonotype has a count of ten or more. The chain employs TRBV7-6 and TRBJ2-7; either TRBD1 or TRBD2 may supply D (5 bases each). The CDR3 loop spans 13 amino acids. V lost 4 bases and J 7 bases, leaving 14 bases between the germline ends. Germline loops: CDR1 SGHVS, CDR2 FNYEAQ. This CDR3 is CASSWTSPGEQYF. The CDR3 bases are TGTGCCAGCAGCTGGACATCGCCGGGGGAGCAGTACTTC.

This clonotype turned up a few times. V gene TRBV5-6 combines with J gene TRBJ2-2, with TRBD2 matching over 13 bases. The germline V gene encodes CDR1 SGHDT and CDR2 YYEEEE. The CDR3 runs to 17 residues. J lost 2 bases, V lost 0 bases, and 1 base had no gene match. The CDR3 sequence: CASSLGTSGGNTGELFF. The CDR3 DNA reads as TGTGCCAGCAGCTTGGGGACTAGCGGGGGAAACACCGGGGAGCTGTTTTTT.